The next 20 T cell receptor beta chains were all read from a single sample in a study of blood T cells in healthy people across ages. A second PCR of 7 to 11 cycles used a sample-barcoded 5' primer and a J-beta primer mix. TCRdb passed the 5' RACE reads through MiXCR, listing each CDR3 protein once. The sample yields about 510,000 distinct CDR3 sequences, roughly a quarter seen once. These same records also appear under a second study, on T cells of mothers and their children.

The sequenced sample was blood. The source of these receptors is a boy aged 2 to 10 in good health.

This rearrangement joins TRBV5-1 to TRBJ2-1; D is undetermined. Germline V gene lookup returns CDR1 SGHRS and CDR2 YFSETQ. Trimming cost V 2 bases and J 8 bases, with 8 bases left between them. The CDR3 is 12 residues long. In DNA form, the CDR3 reads TGCGCCAGCAGCTTCTCCAGCGATGAGCAGTTCTTC. This translates into CASSFSSDEQFF. Full variable domain (rest looked up from reference TRBV5-1 and TRBJ2-1): KAGVTQTPRYLIKTRGQQVTLSCSPISGHRSVSWYQQTPGQGLQFLFEYFSETQRNKGNFPGRFSGRQFSNSRSEMNVSTLELGDSALYLCASSFSSDEQFFGPGTRLTVL.

At least ten counts were recorded for this clonotype. CDR3 amino acids: CASSPPFQETQYF. The DNA of the CDR3 is TGTGCCAGCAGCCCCCCTTTTCAAGAGACCCAGTACTTC. The V gene is TRBV9, the J gene TRBJ2-5, with D unresolved. V was shortened by 4 bases and J by 2 bases, with 9 bases between the two germline ends. Germline assignment: CDR1 SGDLS and CDR2 YYNGEE. The CDR3 contains 13 residues.

In its sample, this clonotype was seen many times. The chain recombines TRBV2 with TRBJ2-5, with 11 bases identical to TRBD1. The CDR3 sequence is 13 residues long. J gave up 5 bases and V 4 bases, and 0 bases lay outside the gene matches. The germline V gene has CDR1 SNHLY and CDR2 FYNNEI. The CDR3 loop reads CASSGTGGETQYF. The CDR3 nucleotides are TGTGCCAGCAGTGGGACAGGGGGCGAGACCCAGTACTTC.

The V gene is TRBV9, the J gene TRBJ1-1; a weak D match, TRBD1 (6 bases). The V end lost 3 bases, the J end lost 1 base, and 10 bases lay between the germline ends. Germline-derived CDR1 and CDR2 are SGDLS and YYNGEE. The CDR3 sequence is 14 residues long. The CDR3 bases are TGTGCCAGCAGCGCCTCGGACAGGAACACTGAAGCTTTCTTT. It translates to CASSASDRNTEAFF.

The table lists this clonotype with a few counts. CDR3 loop: CASNFRGGPQETQYF. Written as DNA, the CDR3 is TGCGCCAGCAACTTCAGGGGGGGACCCCAAGAGACCCAGTACTTC. This sequence joins TRBV5-1 and TRBJ2-5; D is possibly TRBD1 or TRBD2 (7 bases each). V lost 6 bases and J 1 base, leaving 16 bases between the germline ends. CDR3 length: 15 residues. The germline V gene has CDR1 SGHRS and CDR2 YFSETQ. Looking up the rest from reference TRBV5-1 and TRBJ2-5 gives the full variable domain: KAGVTQTPRYLIKTRGQQVTLSCSPISGHRSVSWYQQTPGQGLQFLFEYFSETQRNKGNFPGRFSGRQFSNSRSEMNVSTLELGDSALYLCASNFRGGPQETQYFGPGTRLLVL.

This clonotype was seen only a few times. This rearrangement joins TRBV18 to TRBJ1-1, with no clear D. Trimming shortened V by 3 bases and J by 8 bases, and 10 bases separated the two germline ends. CDR1 and CDR2 from the germline V gene are KGHSH and LQKENI. There are 12 residues in the CDR3. The CDR3 sequence: CASSPTAVEAFF. The CDR3 DNA is TGTGCCAGCTCACCGACTGCGGTGGAAGCTTTCTTT.

The table lists this clonotype with many counts. The CDR3 loop is CAISVGTGLETQYF. The CDR3, as DNA: TGTGCCATCAGTGTGGGGACCGGCCTAGAGACCCAGTACTTC. V gene TRBV10-3 combines with J gene TRBJ2-5; perhaps D is TRBD1 or TRBD2 (5 bases each). V was shortened by 4 bases and J by 4 bases, with 13 bases between the two germline ends. This CDR3 has 14 amino acids. CDR1 ENHRY and CDR2 SYGVKD come from the germline V gene.

This CDR3 reads CASSQEPQGAGGRNEQFF. The CDR3 coding sequence is TGCGCCAGCAGCCAAGAGCCTCAAGGGGCGGGAGGAAGAAATGAGCAGTTCTTC. The chain is built from TRBV4-3 and TRBJ2-5, with 8 positions matching TRBD2. The end of the DNA fits TRBJ2-1 better, so the J call may be wrong. Germline V gene lookup returns CDR1 LGHNA and CDR2 YSLEER. CDR3 length equals 18 residues.

In its sample, this clonotype was seen once. The chain carries TRBV6-6 and TRBJ2-7, with D tentatively TRBD1 (5 bases). The CDR3 loop spans 13 amino acids. CDR1 and CDR2 from the germline V gene are MNHNY and SVGAGI (reference sequence). Trimming pared 5 bases from V and 4 bases from J, leaving 12 bases between. The CDR3 loop reads CASSVQGVYEQYF. In DNA, the CDR3 is TGTGCCAGCAGTGTCCAGGGCGTGTACGAGCAGTACTTC.

V usage is TRBV9 and J usage is TRBJ2-2, with 8 bases matching TRBD2. This CDR3 has 17 amino acids. Per germline, CDR1 SGDLS and CDR2 YYNGEE. Unmatched junction bases numbered 9, after V lost 3 bases and J lost 2 bases. CDR3 DNA: TGTGCCAGCAGCGCCACTTGGGCGGGAGGCAACACCGGGGAGCTGTTTTTT. Its translation: CASSATWAGGNTGELFF.

This clonotype was counted between two and nine times. The chain links TRBV13 to TRBJ2-5; D gene uncertain. The CDR3 runs to 14 residues. Trimming took off 6 bases at V and 2 bases at J, with 13 bases between the two ends. The germline CDR1 and CDR2 sequences are PRHDT and FYEKMQ (reference sequence). The CDR3 DNA reads TGTGCCAGCAGGACTGTGACCGCACAAGAGACCCAGTACTTC. Its translation is CASRTVTAQETQYF.

The V gene is TRBV25-1, the J gene TRBJ1-2, with 8 bases that match TRBD1. Germline lookup yields CDR1 MGHDK and CDR2 SYGVNS. V shed 4 bases and J 8 bases; nucleotides not matched to a gene: 3. The CDR3 is 12 amino acids. The CDR3 reads CASSVTGGGYTF. The CDR3 nucleotides read TGTGCCAGCAGTGTCACAGGGGGAGGCTACACCTTC.

V usage is TRBV7-2 and J usage is TRBJ2-7; D may be TRBD1 or TRBD2 (5 bases each). This CDR3 contains 17 residues. The ends were cut back, 3 bases at V and 2 bases at J, with 20 bases in the middle. The V gene's germline CDR1 is SGHTA and CDR2 FQGNSA. The CDR3 sequence is CASSLGLWGISAYEQYF. DNA of the CDR3: TGTGCCAGCAGCTTGGGGCTTTGGGGGATAAGCGCCTACGAGCAGTACTTC. Together with reference TRBV7-2 and TRBJ2-7, the CDR3 gives the full variable domain: GAGVSQSPSNKVTEKGKDVELRCDPISGHTALYWYRQSLGQGLEFLIYFQGNSAPDKSGLPSDRFSAERTGGSVSTLTIQRTQQEDSAVYLCASSLGLWGISAYEQYFGPGTRLTVT.

The chain joins TRBV4-3 to TRBJ1-3, with 7 bases that match TRBD1. There are 16 residues in the CDR3. The V and J ends lost 3 bases and 2 bases, in that order; junction bases with no gene match: 7. Germline V gives CDR1 LGHNA, CDR2 YSLEER. CDR3 bases: TGCGCCAGCAGCCACGGAGACAGGGCGGCTGGAAACACCATATATTTT. Translating gives CASSHGDRAAGNTIYF.

The sample holds a few counts of this clonotype. The chain has TRBV20-1 and TRBJ1-1; D perhaps matches TRBD1 (5 bases). Trimming took 0 bases from V and 4 from J, leaving 12 bases between them. CDR3 length equals 14 residues. CDR1 DFQATT and CDR2 SNEGSKA come from the germline V gene (reference sequence). The CDR3 here is CSAREGGSGTEAFF. CDR3 sequence (DNA): TGCAGTGCTAGAGAGGGGGGGTCGGGCACTGAAGCTTTCTTT.

V gene TRBV24-1 combines with J gene TRBJ2-5; D is possibly TRBD1 or TRBD2 (5 bases each). The J call is doubtful: the DNA matches TRBJ2-7 better. The V gene's germline CDR1 is KGHDR and CDR2 SFDVKD. CDR3 length: 16 residues. The CDR3 spells CATSDFWGRGAYEQYF. DNA of the CDR3: TGTGCCACCAGTGATTTCTGGGGCCGAGGGGCCTACGAGCAGTACTTC.

In this sample, this clonotype turned up once. The junction and the germline gene differ at one end; a read error may be behind it. V usage is TRBV28 and J usage is TRBJ2-3, with 7 bases matching TRBD2. Looked up from germline, CDR1 is MDHEN and CDR2 is SYDVKM. The CDR3 has 18 residues. The CDR3 DNA reads as TGTGCCAGCAGCTTATCACCAGCAAAGCGGGGATACACAGATACGCAGTATTTT. Translated: CASSLSPAKRGYTDTQYF.

In this sample, this clonotype turned up once. V gene TRBV10-3 combines with J gene TRBJ2-5; D is tentatively TRBD1 or TRBD2 (6 bases each). CDR3 length equals 15 residues. V lost 5 bases and J lost 1, with 14 bases in between. CDR1 ENHRY and CDR2 SYGVKD come from the germline V gene. CDR3 bases: TGTGCCATCAGTCGCCGGGGGCAGGTCCAAGAGACCCAGTACTTC. This translates into CAISRRGQVQETQYF.

This rearrangement joins TRBV18 to TRBJ1-6; tentative D call: TRBD1 (6 bases). Deletions cut 4 bases from V and 7 bases from J, with 20 bases between. The CDR3 has 17 amino acids. Germline values: CDR1 KGHSH, CDR2 LQKENI. The CDR3 DNA follows: TGTGCCAGCTCACGAAGCACCGTGACAGGTGGCAATTCACCCCTCCACTTT. Protein sequence: CASSRSTVTGGNSPLHF.

V usage is TRBV2 and J usage is TRBJ2-7; D perhaps matches TRBD2 (5 bases). Trimming took 1 base from V and 0 from J, leaving 10 bases between them. The CDR3 totals 15 residues. Germline loops: CDR1 SNHLY, CDR2 FYNNEI. The CDR3 is CASSEGVGSSYEQYF. In DNA form, the CDR3 reads TGTGCCAGCAGTGAAGGCGTTGGGAGCTCCTACGAGCAGTACTTC.